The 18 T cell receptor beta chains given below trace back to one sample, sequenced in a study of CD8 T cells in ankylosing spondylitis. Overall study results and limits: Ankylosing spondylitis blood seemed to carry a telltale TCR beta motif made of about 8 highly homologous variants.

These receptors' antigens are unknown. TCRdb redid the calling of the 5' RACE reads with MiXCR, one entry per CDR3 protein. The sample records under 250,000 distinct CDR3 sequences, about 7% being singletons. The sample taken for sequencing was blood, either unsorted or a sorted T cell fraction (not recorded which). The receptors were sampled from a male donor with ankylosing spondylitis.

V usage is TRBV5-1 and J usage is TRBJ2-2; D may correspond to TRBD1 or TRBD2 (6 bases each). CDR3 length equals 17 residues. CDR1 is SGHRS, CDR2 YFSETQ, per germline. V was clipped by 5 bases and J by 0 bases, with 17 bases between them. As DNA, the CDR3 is TGCGCCAGCAGACCGACCCGGGGGCATGCGAACACCGGGGAGCTGTTTTTT. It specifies CASRPTRGHANTGELFF.

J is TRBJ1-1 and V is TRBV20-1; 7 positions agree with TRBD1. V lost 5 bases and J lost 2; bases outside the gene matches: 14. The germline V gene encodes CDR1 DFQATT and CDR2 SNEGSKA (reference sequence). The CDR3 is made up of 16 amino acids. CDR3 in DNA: TGCAGTGCTCCTACCCTTAGACAGGGCTTTAACACTGAAGCTTTCTTT. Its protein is CSAPTLRQGFNTEAFF.

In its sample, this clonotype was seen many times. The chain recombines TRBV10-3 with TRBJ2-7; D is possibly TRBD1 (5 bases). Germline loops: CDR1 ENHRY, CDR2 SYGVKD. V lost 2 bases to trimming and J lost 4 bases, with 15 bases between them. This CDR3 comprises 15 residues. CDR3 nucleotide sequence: TGTGCCATCAGTGAGATAGGGGTGCATGTTTACGAGCAGTACTTC. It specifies CAISEIGVHVYEQYF.

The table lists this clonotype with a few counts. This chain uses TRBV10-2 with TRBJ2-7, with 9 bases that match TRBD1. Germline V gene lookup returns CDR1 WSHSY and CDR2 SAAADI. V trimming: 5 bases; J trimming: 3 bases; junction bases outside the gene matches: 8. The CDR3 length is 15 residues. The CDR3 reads CASSPTGTGYYEQYF. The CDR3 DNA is TGCGCCAGCAGTCCCACCGGGACAGGGTACTACGAGCAGTACTTC.

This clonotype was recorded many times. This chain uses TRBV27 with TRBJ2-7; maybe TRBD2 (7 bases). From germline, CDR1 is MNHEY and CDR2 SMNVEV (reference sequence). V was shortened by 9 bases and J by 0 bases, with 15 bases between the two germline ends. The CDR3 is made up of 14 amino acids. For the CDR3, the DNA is TGTGCCAGTAGGTGGGGGGGCCCCTCCTACGAGCAGTACTTC. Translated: CASRWGGPSYEQYF.

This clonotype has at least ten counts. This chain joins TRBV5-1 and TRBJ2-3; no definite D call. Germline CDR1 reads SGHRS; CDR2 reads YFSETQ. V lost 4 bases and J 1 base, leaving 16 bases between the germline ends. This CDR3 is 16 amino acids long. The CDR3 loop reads CASSLGWLGRTDTQYF. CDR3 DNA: TGCGCCAGCAGCCTGGGTTGGTTAGGGCGCACAGATACGCAGTATTTT.

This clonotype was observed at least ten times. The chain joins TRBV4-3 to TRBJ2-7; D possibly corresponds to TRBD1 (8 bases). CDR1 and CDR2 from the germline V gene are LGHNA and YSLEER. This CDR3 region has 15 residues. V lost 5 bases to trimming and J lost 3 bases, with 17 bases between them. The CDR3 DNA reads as TGCGCCAGCAGCGATCTAAACAGGGGGGGCTACGAGCAGTACTTC. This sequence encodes CASSDLNRGGYEQYF.

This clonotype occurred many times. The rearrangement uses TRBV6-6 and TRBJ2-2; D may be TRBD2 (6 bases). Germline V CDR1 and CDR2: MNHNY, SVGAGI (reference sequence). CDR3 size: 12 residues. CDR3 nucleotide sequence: TGTGCAAGTCTGGGAGGCACCGGGGAGCTGTTTTTT. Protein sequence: CASLGGTGELFF.

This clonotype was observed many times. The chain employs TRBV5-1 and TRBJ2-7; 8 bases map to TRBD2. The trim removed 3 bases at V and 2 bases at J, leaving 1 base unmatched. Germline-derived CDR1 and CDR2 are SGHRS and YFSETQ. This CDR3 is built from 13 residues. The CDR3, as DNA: TGCGCCAGCAGCTCGGGACTAGCCTACGAGCAGTACTTC. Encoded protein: CASSSGLAYEQYF.

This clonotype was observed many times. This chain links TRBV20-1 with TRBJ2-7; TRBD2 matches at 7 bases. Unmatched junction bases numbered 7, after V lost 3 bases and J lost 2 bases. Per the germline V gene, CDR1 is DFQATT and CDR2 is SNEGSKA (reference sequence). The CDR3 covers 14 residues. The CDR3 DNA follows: TGCAGTGCTAGTGAGGTCGGGGGGACCTACGAGCAGTACTTC. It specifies CSASEVGGTYEQYF.

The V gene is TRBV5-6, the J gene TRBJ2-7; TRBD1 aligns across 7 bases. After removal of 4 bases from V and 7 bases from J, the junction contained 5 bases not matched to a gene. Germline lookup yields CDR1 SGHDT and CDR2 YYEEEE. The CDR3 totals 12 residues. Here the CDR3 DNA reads TGTGCCAGCAGCAAGGGGGCTTGGGAGCAGTACTTC. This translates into CASSKGAWEQYF. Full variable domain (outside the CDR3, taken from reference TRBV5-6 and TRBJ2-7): DAGVTQSPTHLIKTRGQQVTLRCSPKSGHDTVSWYQQALGQGPQFIFQYYEEEERQRGNFPDRFSGHQFPNYSSELNVNALLLGDSALYLCASSKGAWEQYFGPGTRLTVT.

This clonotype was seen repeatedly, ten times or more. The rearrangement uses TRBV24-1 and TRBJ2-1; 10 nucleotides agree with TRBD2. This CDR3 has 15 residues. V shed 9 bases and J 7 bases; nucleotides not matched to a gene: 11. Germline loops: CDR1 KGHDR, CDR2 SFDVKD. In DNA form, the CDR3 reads TGTGCCACCGGGGGGGGGCTAGCGGGGGAGAATGAGCAGTTCTTC. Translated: CATGGGLAGENEQFF.

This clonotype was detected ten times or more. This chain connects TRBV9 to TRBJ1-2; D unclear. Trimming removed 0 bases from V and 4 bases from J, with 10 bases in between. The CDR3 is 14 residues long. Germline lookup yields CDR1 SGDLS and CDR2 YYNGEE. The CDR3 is CASSVEDLGYGYTF. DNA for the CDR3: TGTGCCAGCAGCGTAGAAGACCTCGGCTATGGCTACACCTTC.

Written as DNA, the CDR3 is TGTGCCAGCAGAGGAGACAGGGGGCATGTCGGGGAGCTGTTTTTT. Its translation is CASRGDRGHVGELFF. The rearrangement uses TRBV7-9 and TRBJ2-2, with 10 bases fitting TRBD1. The CDR3 loop spans 15 amino acids. V lost 6 bases, J lost 7 bases, and 8 bases stayed unmatched. Germline lookup yields CDR1 SEHNR and CDR2 FQNEAQ (reference sequence).

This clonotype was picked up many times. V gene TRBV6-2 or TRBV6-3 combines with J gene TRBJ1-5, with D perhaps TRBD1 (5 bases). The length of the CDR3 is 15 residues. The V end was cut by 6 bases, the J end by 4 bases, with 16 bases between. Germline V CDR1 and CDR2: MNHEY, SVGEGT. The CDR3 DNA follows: TGTGCCAGCAGCAGGGCTATCACCGGGAATCAGCCCCAGCATTTT. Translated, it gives CASSRAITGNQPQHF.

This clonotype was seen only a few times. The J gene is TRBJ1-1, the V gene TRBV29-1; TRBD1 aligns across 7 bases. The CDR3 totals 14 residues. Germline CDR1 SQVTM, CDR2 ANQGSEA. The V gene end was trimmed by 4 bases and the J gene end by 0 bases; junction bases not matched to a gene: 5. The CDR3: CSVGDRVMNTEAFF. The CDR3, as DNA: TGCAGCGTTGGCGACAGGGTCATGAACACTGAAGCTTTCTTT.

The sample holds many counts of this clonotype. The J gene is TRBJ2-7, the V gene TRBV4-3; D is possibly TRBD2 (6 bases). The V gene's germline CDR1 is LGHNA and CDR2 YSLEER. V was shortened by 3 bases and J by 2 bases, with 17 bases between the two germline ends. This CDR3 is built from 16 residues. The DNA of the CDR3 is TGCGCCAGCAGCCAGGCCGGGACTCTGATTCCCTACGAGCAGTACTTC. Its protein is CASSQAGTLIPYEQYF.

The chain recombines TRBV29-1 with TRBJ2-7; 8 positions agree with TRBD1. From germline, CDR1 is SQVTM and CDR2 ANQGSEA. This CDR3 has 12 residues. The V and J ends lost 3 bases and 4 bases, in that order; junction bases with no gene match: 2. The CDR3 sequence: CSVEQGAYEQYF. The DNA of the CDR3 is TGCAGCGTTGAGCAGGGGGCGTACGAGCAGTACTTC.